This TCR beta chain was identified in a study of CD8+CD57+ T cells in acquired aplastic anemia. Looking at the study overall: Quantities of DNA derived from sorted CD4+ and CD8+ cells averaged around 3 ug. Healthy donors yielded some 11 million CD4+ cell reads on average.

Researchers used genomic DNA as the template to profile TCR beta VDJ and CDR3. TCRdb processed the reads anew with MiXCR; each CDR3 protein has one entry. The table records 150,000 or so distinct CDR3 sequences, approximately 60% of them present only once. The V segment lost 2 bases and the J segment 7 bases; nucleotides outside the gene matches: 8. Germline CDR1 reads SNHLY; CDR2 reads FYNNEI. The CDR3 is 16 amino acids. About this clonotype: The target antigen is unknown.

Regarding the study as a whole: Overlapping CD8+ CDR3 repertoires of patients and controls contained approximately 28 shared sequences. Patients and healthy controls showed no significant CD8+ Simpson's diversity difference.

The source is a human donor in good health. The chain has TRBV2 and TRBJ1-4; 9 bases line up with TRBD1. The specimen was sorted CD4+, CD8+, or CD8+CD57+ T cells (not recorded which) from PBMCs. The chain's CDR3 is CASSELWGTGFEKLFF. The CDR3 DNA sequence: TGTGCCAGCAGTGAATTGTGGGGGACAGGGTTTGAAAAACTGTTTTTT.